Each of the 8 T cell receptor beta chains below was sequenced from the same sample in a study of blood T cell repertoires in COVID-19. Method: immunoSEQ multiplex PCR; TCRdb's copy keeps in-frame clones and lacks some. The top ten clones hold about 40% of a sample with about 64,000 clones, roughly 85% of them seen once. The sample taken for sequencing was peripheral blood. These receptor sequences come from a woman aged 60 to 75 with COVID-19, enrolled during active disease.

CDR3 bases: TGTGCCAGCAGTCGTGGGGGGGCGGGATACGAGCAGTACTTC. It encodes CASSRGGAGYEQYF. This chain connects TRBV28 to TRBJ2-7, with a possible D match to TRBD2 (7 bases). The V gene's germline CDR1 is MDHEN and CDR2 SYDVKM. Between the trimmed V and J ends, which lost 5 bases and 4 bases, there was a span of 15 bases. The CDR3 covers 14 residues.

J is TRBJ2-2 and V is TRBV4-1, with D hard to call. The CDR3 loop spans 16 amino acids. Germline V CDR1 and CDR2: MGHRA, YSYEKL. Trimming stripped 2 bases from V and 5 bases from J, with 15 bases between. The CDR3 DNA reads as TGCGCCAGCAGCCAATCGAGTTCGGAGTGGACCGGGGAGCTGTTTTTT. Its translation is CASSQSSSEWTGELFF.

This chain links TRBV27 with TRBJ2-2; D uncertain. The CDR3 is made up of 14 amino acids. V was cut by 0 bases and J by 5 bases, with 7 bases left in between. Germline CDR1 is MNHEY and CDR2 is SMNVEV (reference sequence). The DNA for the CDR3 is TGTGCCAGCAGTTTATCGGTCAGGACCGGGGAGCTGTTTTTT. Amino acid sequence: CASSLSVRTGELFF.

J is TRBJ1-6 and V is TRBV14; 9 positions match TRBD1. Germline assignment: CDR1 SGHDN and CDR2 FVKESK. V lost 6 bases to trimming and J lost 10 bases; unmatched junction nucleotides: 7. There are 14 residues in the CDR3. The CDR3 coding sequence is TGTGCCAGCAGTGTCACCGGGACAGGGTCACCCCTCCACTTT. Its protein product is CASSVTGTGSPLHF.

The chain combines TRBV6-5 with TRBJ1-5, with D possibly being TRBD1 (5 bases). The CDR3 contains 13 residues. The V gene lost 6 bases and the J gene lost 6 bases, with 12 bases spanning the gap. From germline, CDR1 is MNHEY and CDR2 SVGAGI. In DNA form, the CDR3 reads TGTGCCAGCAGCCTGGAGGGGCCTCAGCCCCAGCATTTT. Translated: CASSLEGPQPQHF.

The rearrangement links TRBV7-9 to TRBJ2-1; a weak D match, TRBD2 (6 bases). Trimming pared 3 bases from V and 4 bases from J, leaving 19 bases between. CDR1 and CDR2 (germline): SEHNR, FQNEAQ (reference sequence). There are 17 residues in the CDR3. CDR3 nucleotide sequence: TGTGCCAGCAGCTTTACCGGGAGTACTGAACATTACAATGAGCAGTTCTTC. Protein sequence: CASSFTGSTEHYNEQFF. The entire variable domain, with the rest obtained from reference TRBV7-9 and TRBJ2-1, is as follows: DTGVSQNPRHKITKRGQNVTFRCDPISEHNRLYWYRQTLGQGPEFLTYFQNEAQLEKSRLLSDRFSAERPKGSFSTLEIQRTEQGDSAMYLCASSFTGSTEHYNEQFFGPGTRLTVL.

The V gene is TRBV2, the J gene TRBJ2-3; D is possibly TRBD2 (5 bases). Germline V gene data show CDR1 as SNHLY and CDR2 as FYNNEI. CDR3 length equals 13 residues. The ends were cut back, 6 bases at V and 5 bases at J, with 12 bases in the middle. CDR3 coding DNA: TGTGCCAGCAGGTCCACTAGACAAGATACGCAGTATTTT. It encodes CASRSTRQDTQYF.

The DNA of the CDR3 is TGTGCCAGCAGTTTTCACATCACAGATACGCAGTATTTT. Translated, it gives CASSFHITDTQYF. The gene calls are TRBV6-5 and TRBJ2-3; D is unresolved. V shed 4 bases and J shed 2 bases, with 7 bases lying between them. The CDR3 length is 13 residues. Germline values: CDR1 MNHEY, CDR2 SVGAGI.